One and the same sample provided the 27 T cell receptor beta chains below, sequenced in a study of blood T cell repertoires in COVID-19. TCRdb's copy holds only in-frame clones and misses some; the assay was immunoSEQ multiplex PCR. Of 210,000 or so clones detected, around nine tenths appear once; the ten largest clones hold 4% to 5.5%. Sequencing was carried out using peripheral blood. These receptors were collected from a middle-aged woman with acute or convalescent COVID-19.

DNA for the CDR3: TGTGCCAGCAGTCGGACAGGGCCCACAGATACGCAGTATTTT. Its translation is CASSRTGPTDTQYF. The chain has TRBV6-6 and TRBJ2-3, with 8 nucleotides matching TRBD1. The germline V gene has CDR1 MNHNY and CDR2 SVGAGI (reference sequence). The junction had 3 bases not matched to a gene; V was cut back by 5 bases and J by 2 bases. This CDR3 has 14 amino acids.

DNA of the CDR3: TGTGCCAGCAGACCCACGGACAGGGGGCTGGGTACGCAGTATTTT. Translating it yields CASRPTDRGLGTQYF. V gene TRBV6-5 combines with J gene TRBJ2-3; 11 positions match TRBD1. Germline V gives CDR1 MNHEY, CDR2 SVGAGI. The ends lost 6 bases at V and 8 bases at J; junction bases unmatched: 10. The CDR3 length is 15 residues.

This chain uses TRBV5-1 with TRBJ2-3, with 9 bases lining up with TRBD2. Trimming cost V 0 bases and J 5 bases; bases outside gene matches: 10. The CDR3 length is 17 residues. The germline gives CDR1 SGHRS, CDR2 YFSETQ. CDR3 residues: CASSLVGASGVGDTQYF. The CDR3 region has the DNA TGCGCCAGCAGCTTGGTAGGGGCTAGCGGGGTAGGAGATACGCAGTATTTT.

J is TRBJ2-1 and V is TRBV2; 8 bases align to TRBD1. The CDR3 is 15 amino acids. Per the germline V gene, CDR1 is SNHLY and CDR2 is FYNNEI. V gave up 2 bases and J gave up 5 bases; unmatched junction bases: 5. CDR3 DNA sequence: TGTGCCAGCAGTGAATTCCCAGGGGGCCACAATGAGCAGTTCTTC. Translating it yields CASSEFPGGHNEQFF.

The genes are TRBV27 and TRBJ2-7, with D possibly being TRBD1 (7 bases). The CDR3 is 12 amino acids. Germline-derived CDR1 and CDR2 are MNHEY and SMNVEV (reference sequence). V lost 7 bases to trimming and J lost 7 bases, with 14 bases between them. CDR3 coding DNA: TGTGCCAGCACTAAGGGGGCGGGGGAGCAGTACGTC. It specifies CASTKGAGEQYV.

The V gene is TRBV3-1 (or the pseudogene TRBV3-2), the J gene TRBJ1-2; D is possibly TRBD1 (5 bases). This CDR3 has 15 amino acids. Between the trimmed V and J ends, which lost 0 bases and 3 bases, there was a span of 11 bases. CDR1 and CDR2 from the germline V gene are LGHDT and YNNKEL (reference sequence). CDR3 protein: CASSQDGRAHYGYTF. In DNA, the CDR3 is TGTGCCAGCAGCCAAGACGGCAGGGCTCACTATGGCTACACCTTC.

V usage is TRBV13 and J usage is TRBJ2-3; D perhaps matches TRBD2 (6 bases). The CDR3 totals 16 residues. With 5 bases removed from V and 5 bases from J, the gap between germline ends came to 20 bases. Germline V gene lookup returns CDR1 PRHDT and CDR2 FYEKMQ (reference sequence). The CDR3 region has the DNA TGTGCCAGCAGCACCATCCGGGACTCCTTTCGAGATACGCAGTATTTT. Translation: CASSTIRDSFRDTQYF.

The gene calls are TRBV6-6 and TRBJ1-5; 9 nucleotides match TRBD1. This CDR3 has 14 residues. Germline CDR1 reads MNHNY; CDR2 reads SVGAGI (reference sequence). After removal of 6 bases from V and 7 bases from J, the junction contained 7 bases not matched to a gene. The CDR3 DNA sequence: TGTGCCAGCAGGTCACAGGGGGCAGGGCAGCCCCAGCATTTT. Translating gives CASRSQGAGQPQHF.

V gene TRBV14 combines with J gene TRBJ1-4; D is uncertain. The V end was cut by 3 bases, the J end by 8 bases, with 10 bases between. The CDR3 loop spans 13 amino acids. Germline CDR1 is SGHDN and CDR2 is FVKESK. CDR3 loop: CASSHKKEEKLFF. The CDR3, as DNA: TGTGCCAGCAGCCACAAAAAGGAGGAAAAACTGTTTTTT.

This clone showed up just a few times. In DNA, the CDR3 is TGTGCCACCAGCGACTACGTATCCGGGACAGGTACCTATGGCTACACCTTC. Amino acids: CATSDYVSGTGTYGYTF. The genes are TRBV24-1 and TRBJ1-2; 8 positions agree with TRBD1. CDR3 size: 17 residues. Germline V gives CDR1 KGHDR, CDR2 SFDVKD. The V and J ends lost 7 bases and 4 bases, in that order; junction bases with no gene match: 16.

The chain has TRBV2 and TRBJ1-2, with 9 bases aligning to TRBD1. Unmatched junction bases numbered 14, after V lost 3 bases and J lost 0 bases. The CDR3 runs to 19 residues. Per the germline V gene, CDR1 is SNHLY and CDR2 is FYNNEI. CDR3 in amino acids: CASSDPIQDRGSANYGYTF. CDR3 nucleotides: TGTGCCAGCAGTGATCCCATACAGGACAGGGGATCCGCTAACTATGGCTACACCTTC.

The rearrangement joins TRBV7-8 to TRBJ2-1, with D maybe TRBD1 (7 bases). This CDR3 is built from 16 residues. The germline V gene has CDR1 SGHVS and CDR2 FQNEAQ. Trimming cost V 5 bases and J 8 bases, with 22 bases left between them. The DNA of the CDR3 is TGTGCCAGCAGCCCGGAGGAGGGGGCGACGAGGGATGAGCAGTTCTTC. Residues: CASSPEEGATRDEQFF.

This sequence joins TRBV10-1 and TRBJ2-3, with 8 positions matching TRBD1. Losses at the gene ends were 3 bases for V and 4 bases for J; bases not matched to a gene: 6. The CDR3 consists of 15 residues. Germline V gene sequence: CDR1 WNHNN, CDR2 SYGVQD (reference sequence). For the CDR3, the DNA is TGCGCCAGCAGTGATGGGACAGGAGGGTCAGATACGCAGTATTTT. This encodes CASSDGTGGSDTQYF.

The chain employs TRBV6-6 and TRBJ1-5; 8 bases agree with TRBD1. This CDR3 has 15 amino acids. V shed 0 bases, J shed 5 bases, and the junction held 3 bases outside the gene matches. Germline V CDR1 and CDR2: MNHNY, SVGAGI (reference sequence). CDR3 loop: CASSYSDRAHQPQHF. As DNA, the CDR3 is TGTGCCAGCAGTTACTCGGACAGGGCCCATCAGCCCCAGCATTTT.

The CDR3 region is CASSLDPGKETQYF. CDR3 sequence (DNA): TGTGCCAGCAGCTTGGATCCGGGGAAAGAGACCCAGTACTTC. The V call is TRBV5-4, the J call TRBJ2-5; maybe TRBD2 (5 bases). The germline V and J ends were trimmed by 0 bases and 3 bases, with 9 bases remaining between them. The CDR3 is 14 amino acids. The germline gives CDR1 SGHNT, CDR2 YYREEE (reference sequence).

The chain couples TRBV18 to TRBJ2-7; TRBD2 agrees at 11 bases. Trimming cost V 2 bases and J 2 bases; bases outside gene matches: 5. The CDR3 has 16 residues. Germline V gene lookup returns CDR1 KGHSH and CDR2 LQKENI. Here the CDR3 reads CASSPGLAGGPYEQYV. The CDR3 region has the DNA TGTGCCAGCTCACCAGGGCTAGCGGGGGGACCCTACGAGCAGTACGTC.

The V and J genes are TRBV12-3 or TRBV12-4 and TRBJ1-1, with D unclear. V dropped 3 bases and J dropped 6 bases, with 8 bases sitting between them. The CDR3 length is 12 residues. DNA for the CDR3: TGTGCCAGCAGTTTTGGTTTAGCTGAAGCTTTCTTT. This gives the protein CASSFGLAEAFF.

The rearrangement uses TRBV30 and TRBJ2-5; 8 bases map to TRBD1. The CDR3 consists of 15 residues. CDR1 is GTSNPN and CDR2 is SVGIG in the germline V gene (reference sequence). After removal of 5 bases from V and 5 bases from J, the junction contained 13 bases not matched to a gene. The CDR3 DNA reads as TGTGCCTGGGAAGGGACAGGTTCTTGGAGGGAGACCCAGTACTTC. This gives the protein CAWEGTGSWRETQYF.

To note about this clone: Its ends do not fully match the called genes, so a read error is possible. The chain uses TRBV9 and TRBJ2-5; no firm D call. Germline V CDR1 and CDR2: SGDLS, YYNGEE. The length of the CDR3 is 12 residues. The DNA of the CDR3 is TGTGTCAGCAGCCCCGACGGGTGGGCCCAGTACTTC. Protein sequence: CVSSPDGWAQYF.

This clone was observed a single time. The V gene is TRBV12-3 or TRBV12-4, the J gene TRBJ1-2; D is perhaps TRBD1 (6 bases). Trimming took 2 bases from V and 8 from J, leaving 12 bases between them. This CDR3 is 13 amino acids long. CDR3: CASSLLDRKGYTF. Here the CDR3 DNA reads TGTGCCAGCAGTTTATTAGACAGGAAGGGCTACACCTTC.

The chain employs TRBV25-1 and TRBJ1-2, with D perhaps TRBD1 (5 bases). Trimming cost V 4 bases and J 8 bases, with 14 bases left between them. The CDR3 runs 13 residues. CDR1 is MGHDK, CDR2 SYGVNS, per germline. The CDR3 DNA follows: TGTGCCAGCAGTGGACAGACAGCGGGGGGCTACACCTTC. Its translation is CASSGQTAGGYTF.

This chain joins TRBV9 and TRBJ2-1; TRBD2 is a possible D gene (5 bases). With 0 bases removed from V and 10 bases from J, the gap between germline ends came to 11 bases. CDR1 SGDLS and CDR2 YYNGEE come from the germline V gene. The CDR3 runs 13 residues. As DNA, the CDR3 is TGTGCCAGCAGCGTAGCTAGCCCGGAAGAGCAGTTCTTC. The encoded protein is CASSVASPEEQFF.

The rearrangement uses TRBV7-6 and TRBJ2-5; 14 bases match TRBD2. The CDR3 length is 16 residues. Germline assignment: CDR1 SGHVS and CDR2 FNYEAQ. V was pared by 5 bases and J by 2 bases, with 4 bases of the junction left unmatched. This chain's CDR3 is CASSRRTSGGQETQYF. As DNA, the CDR3 is TGTGCCAGCAGCCGTCGGACTAGCGGGGGGCAAGAGACCCAGTACTTC. The full variable domain, with the rest looked up from reference TRBV7-6 and TRBJ2-5, is GAGVSQSPRYKVTKRGQDVALRCDPISGHVSLYWYRQALGQGPEFLTYFNYEAQQDKSGLPNDRFSAERPEGSISTLTIQRTEQRDSAMYRCASSRRTSGGQETQYFGPGTRLLVL.

The gene calls are TRBV30 and TRBJ1-1, with D possibly matching TRBD1 (6 bases). Per the germline V gene, CDR1 is GTSNPN and CDR2 is SVGIG (reference sequence). The V and J ends lost 0 bases and 6 bases respectively, with 11 bases between them. The CDR3 covers 13 residues. DNA for the CDR3: TGTGCCTGGAGTGTAGGGGGGGTAGCTGAAGCTTTCTTT. This gives the protein CAWSVGGVAEAFF.

The V call is TRBV20-1, the J call TRBJ2-5; 11 bases match TRBD1. CDR3 length: 14 amino acids. J gave up 5 bases and V 3 bases, and 5 bases lay outside the gene matches. Germline CDR1 is DFQATT and CDR2 is SNEGSKA (reference sequence). This CDR3 is CSASGTGGGETQYF. The CDR3 nucleotides read TGCAGTGCTAGTGGGACAGGGGGTGGTGAGACCCAGTACTTC.

In DNA form, the CDR3 reads TGTGCCAGCAGCCCAAAAATAGCGGGGGGCCGCAGCTCCTACGAGCAGTACGTC. Translating gives CASSPKIAGGRSSYEQYV. This sequence joins TRBV4-2 and TRBJ2-7; 10 nucleotides align to TRBD2. With 4 bases clipped from V and 0 bases from J, the junction kept 12 bases outside the gene matches. Germline V gene lookup returns CDR1 LGHNA and CDR2 YNFKEQ. CDR3 size: 18 residues.

CDR3 in amino acids: CASRDRGSYNEQFF. CDR3 DNA: TGTGCCAGCCGGGACAGGGGGTCCTACAATGAGCAGTTCTTC. This chain uses TRBV5-6 with TRBJ2-1, with 11 bases that match TRBD1. Germline V gives CDR1 SGHDT, CDR2 YYEEEE. V was pared by 7 bases and J by 1 base, with 1 base of the junction left unmatched. The CDR3 loop spans 14 amino acids. The variable domain in full, with the rest retrieved from reference TRBV5-6 and TRBJ2-1, is DAGVTQSPTHLIKTRGQQVTLRCSPKSGHDTVSWYQQALGQGPQFIFQYYEEEERQRGNFPDRFSGHQFPNYSSELNVNALLLGDSALYLCASRDRGSYNEQFFGPGTRLTVL.